This passage covers 13 T cell receptor beta chains from one sample sequenced in a study of beta chain features in type 1 diabetes. cDNA synthesis used the whole RNA isolate, giving expressed TCRB sequences. Clones were read by immunoSEQ multiplex PCR, and TCRdb kept only the in-frame ones, dropping some. The top ten clones hold about 0.03% of a sample with hundreds of thousands of clones, over 8.5% of them seen once. Sequencing input: naive CD4+ T cells from blood. The receptors were sampled from a young woman in good health.

This chain connects TRBV5-1 to TRBJ2-1; no clear D. The CDR3 totals 14 residues. Germline V CDR1 and CDR2: SGHRS, YFSETQ. Trimming took 0 bases from V and 0 from J, leaving 4 bases between them. The CDR3 region is CASSLESSYNEQFF. The CDR3 DNA reads as TGCGCCAGCAGCTTGGAGAGCTCCTACAATGAGCAGTTCTTC.

This clone was counted a few times. J is TRBJ1-6 and V is TRBV5-1, with TRBD1 matching 10 bases. Germline V CDR1 and CDR2: SGHRS, YFSETQ. The CDR3 runs 15 residues. Unmatched junction bases numbered 3, after V lost 4 bases and J lost 5 bases. The CDR3 sequence is CASSKDRGDNSPLHF. In DNA, the CDR3 is TGCGCCAGCAGCAAGGACAGGGGGGATAATTCACCCCTCCACTTT.

This rearrangement joins TRBV9 to TRBJ1-2, with D maybe TRBD1 (6 bases). V was clipped by 3 bases and J by 8 bases, with 17 bases between them. CDR3 length equals 14 residues. Germline CDR1 is SGDLS and CDR2 is YYNGEE. CDR3 bases: TGTGCCAGCAGCGATGCAACAGGGCGAAACGGCTACACCTTC. Translated, it gives CASSDATGRNGYTF.

This clone occurred a few times. This sequence joins TRBV5-1 and TRBJ2-1; TRBD2 aligns across 13 bases. Unmatched junction bases numbered 5, after V lost 0 bases and J lost 5 bases. CDR3 length: 17 residues. The germline gives CDR1 SGHRS, CDR2 YFSETQ. The CDR3 DNA follows: TGCGCCAGCAGCTTGGGTCTACTAGCGGGAGGGGACAATGAGCAGTTCTTC. Its translation is CASSLGLLAGGDNEQFF.

This clone was seen more than once but under ten times. The chain employs TRBV27 and TRBJ2-1; 11 positions agree with TRBD2. CDR1 and CDR2 from the germline V gene are MNHEY and SMNVEV (reference sequence). Trimming removed 6 bases from V and 6 bases from J; junction bases left unmatched: 7. This CDR3 is built from 15 residues. The CDR3 protein is CASSPLAGGINEQFF. The CDR3 DNA reads TGTGCCAGCAGCCCTTTAGCGGGGGGGATCAATGAGCAGTTCTTC.

J is TRBJ1-2 and V is TRBV19, with TRBD1 matching 7 bases. V dropped 8 bases and J dropped 8; count of bases not matched to a gene: 8. Looked up from germline, CDR1 is LNHDA and CDR2 is SQIVND (reference sequence). CDR3 length: 12 amino acids. CDR3 residues: CASQDRALGYTF. The CDR3 DNA follows: TGTGCCAGTCAAGACAGGGCCTTGGGCTACACCTTC. The whole variable domain, remainder taken from reference TRBV19 and TRBJ1-2, is DGGITQSPKYLFRKEGQNVTLSCEQNLNHDAMYWYRQDPGQGLRLIYYSQIVNDFQKGDIAEGYSVSREKKESFPLTVTSAQKNPTAFYLCASQDRALGYTFGSGTRLTVV.

This clone occurred many times. V is TRBV7-2 and J is TRBJ2-1, with 10 bases aligning to TRBD2. V was clipped by 5 bases and J by 5 bases; unmatched bases: 9. This CDR3 has 16 residues. Germline CDR1 and CDR2: SGHTA and FQGNSA. The CDR3 DNA reads TGTGCCAGCAGCCCCCCAAGCGGGAGGGCCAACAATGAGCAGTTCTTC. It is translated as CASSPPSGRANNEQFF.

This clone was seen a few times. This chain uses TRBV5-1 with TRBJ2-2; D unresolved. The CDR3 covers 17 residues. Germline values: CDR1 SGHRS, CDR2 YFSETQ. Deletions cut 4 bases from V and 3 bases from J, with 19 bases between. The CDR3 DNA is TGCGCCAGCAGCCCTGAGGCGGCGACGGTGCACACCGGGGAGCTGTTTTTT. It yields the protein CASSPEAATVHTGELFF.

This clone was detected only a few times. The J gene is TRBJ1-2, the V gene TRBV19; D not resolved. CDR1 and CDR2 (germline): LNHDA, SQIVND (reference sequence). The CDR3 is 15 amino acids. The V gene lost 7 bases and the J gene lost 1 base, with 16 bases spanning the gap. The CDR3 bases are TGTGCCAGTACCGTTTCGATGGGCCTTAACTATGGCTACACCTTC. Protein: CASTVSMGLNYGYTF.

This clone was picked up a small number of times. The CDR3 is CASSIVGGGETQYF. Here the CDR3 DNA reads TGTGCCAGTAGTATCGTCGGGGGTGGGGAGACCCAGTACTTC. The chain has TRBV19 and TRBJ2-5, with a tentative D call TRBD2 (6 bases). The CDR3 has 14 residues. The V gene lost 3 bases and the J gene lost 5 bases, with 13 bases spanning the gap. From germline, CDR1 is LNHDA and CDR2 SQIVND (reference sequence).

This clone was detected only a few times. The chain uses TRBV25-1 and TRBJ2-1, with 12 bases aligning to TRBD2. Germline loops: CDR1 MGHDK, CDR2 SYGVNS. J gave up 6 bases and V 0 bases, and 9 bases lay outside the gene matches. The CDR3 covers 18 residues. CDR3 sequence reads: CASSEYKGGLAGANEQFF. The CDR3 DNA sequence: TGTGCCAGCAGTGAATATAAGGGGGGACTAGCGGGTGCCAATGAGCAGTTCTTC. The full variable domain, its missing parts supplied by reference TRBV25-1 and TRBJ2-1, is EADIYQTPRYLVIGTGKKITLECSQTMGHDKMYWYQQDPGMELHLIHYSYGVNSTEKGDLSSESTVSRIRTEHFPLTLESARPSHTSQYLCASSEYKGGLAGANEQFFGPGTRLTVL.

V and J are TRBV6-1 and TRBJ1-2; tentative D call: TRBD1 (5 bases). The CDR3 is 14 amino acids. Per the germline V gene, CDR1 is MNHNS and CDR2 is SASEGT. V lost 0 bases, J lost 8 bases, and 13 bases lay in between. CDR3 loop: CASSEAYTGEGYTF. CDR3 in DNA: TGTGCCAGCAGTGAAGCGTATACAGGAGAGGGCTACACCTTC.

There are a few counts of this clone. The V call is TRBV9, the J call TRBJ2-3; 12 bases agree with TRBD2. The CDR3 runs 20 residues. Germline trimming cut 4 bases from V and 1 base from J; bases unmatched to any gene: 16. CDR1 and CDR2 from the germline V gene are SGDLS and YYNGEE. CDR3 nucleotides: TGTGCCAGCAGCTCCGCGGTGACTAGCGGGGGAGCCAGGGGCACAGATACGCAGTATTTT. This codes for CASSSAVTSGGARGTDTQYF. Together with reference TRBV9 and TRBJ2-3, the CDR3 gives the full variable domain: DSGVTQTPKHLITATGQRVTLRCSPRSGDLSVYWYQQSLDQGLQFLIQYYNGEERAKGNILERFSAQQFPDLHSELNLSSLELGDSALYFCASSSAVTSGGARGTDTQYFGPGTRLTVL.